The 16 T cell receptor beta chains below come from one sample, sequenced in a study of spatial heterogeneity in lung cancer. Sample time point: sample taken at primary tumor resection. Tumor, nontumor lung or frozen PBMC supplied whole RNA, sequenced without sorting. MiXCR, applied by TCRdb to the 5' RACE reads, yields one record per CDR3 protein. The table has roughly 4,600 distinct CDR3 sequences, about 16% seen once. This specimen was normal lung tissue next to the tumor, taken at surgery. The receptors shown here come from a male donor with early-stage non-small cell lung cancer.

To note about this clonotype: Within a library made for alpha chains, this beta chain is off target, and its count is uninformative. The chain has TRBV5-1 and TRBJ2-1; 9 nucleotides align to TRBD2. This CDR3 is built from 15 residues. CDR1 and CDR2 (germline): SGHRS, YFSETQ. V shed 2 bases, J shed 2 bases, and the junction held 2 bases outside the gene matches. The CDR3 here is CASSFSSGTYNEQFF. DNA of the CDR3: TGCGCCAGCAGCTTCTCTAGCGGGACCTACAATGAGCAGTTCTTC. The whole variable domain, filled in from reference TRBV5-1 and TRBJ2-1, reads KAGVTQTPRYLIKTRGQQVTLSCSPISGHRSVSWYQQTPGQGLQFLFEYFSETQRNKGNFPGRFSGRQFSNSRSEMNVSTLELGDSALYLCASSFSSGTYNEQFFGPGTRLTVL.

Judged by abundance, this clonotype is medium-sized (0.01 to 0.1%). Little can be read into the size of this beta chain, an off-target read in a library designed for alpha chains. The V and J genes are TRBV20-1 and TRBJ1-3; the D gene is possibly TRBD1 (5 bases). The CDR3 length is 15 residues. V was clipped by 2 bases and J by 4 bases, with 15 bases between them. The V gene's germline CDR1 is DFQATT and CDR2 SNEGSKA (reference sequence). The CDR3: CSARSTTGRGNTIYF. In DNA, the CDR3 is TGCAGTGCTAGATCTACCACGGGGCGGGGAAACACCATATATTTT.

This clonotype was seen more than once but under ten times. Since it is a stray read in a library aimed at alpha chains, this beta chain has a size that is not meaningful. The genes are TRBV20-1 and TRBJ2-5, with TRBD1 matching 9 bases. Unmatched junction bases numbered 16, after V lost 4 bases and J lost 1 base. CDR1 is DFQATT and CDR2 is SNEGSKA in the germline V gene (reference sequence). The CDR3 covers 18 residues. CDR3 DNA: TGCAGTGCTACACAGGGGGCTGGAGGGCTTAGAAGCCAAGAGACCCAGTACTTC. This encodes CSATQGAGGLRSQETQYF.

Within the sample, this clonotype is medium-sized. The library was prepared for alpha chains; this beta chain is a stray read, so its frequency means little. The CDR3 loop reads CSLLAGGNQETQYF. CDR3 DNA sequence: TGCAGTCTACTAGCGGGGGGAAATCAAGAGACCCAGTACTTC. The rearrangement joins TRBV20-1 to TRBJ2-5; 12 bases align to TRBD2. This CDR3 contains 14 residues. The V and J ends lost 8 bases and 2 bases, in that order; junction bases with no gene match: 6. The germline gives CDR1 DFQATT, CDR2 SNEGSKA (reference sequence).

The sample holds a few counts of this clonotype. This beta chain is a stray read from a library made for alpha chains; its abundance is not meaningful. The rearrangement uses TRBV7-9 and TRBJ2-5, with D possibly matching TRBD1 (5 bases). This CDR3 contains 14 residues. Trimming cost V 1 base and J 2 bases, with 8 bases left between them. The germline V gene encodes CDR1 SEHNR and CDR2 FQNEAQ (reference sequence). The chain's CDR3 is CASSLGQLQETQYF. The CDR3 DNA sequence: TGTGCCAGCAGCTTAGGACAGCTTCAAGAGACCCAGTACTTC. Looking up the rest from reference TRBV7-9 and TRBJ2-5 gives the full variable domain: DTGVSQNPRHKITKRGQNVTFRCDPISEHNRLYWYRQTLGQGPEFLTYFQNEAQLEKSRLLSDRFSAERPKGSFSTLEIQRTEQGDSAMYLCASSLGQLQETQYFGPGTRLLVL.

In this sample, this clonotype turned up many times. The size of this beta chain means little, since it is a stray read in a library made for alpha chains. The rearrangement joins TRBV7-2 to TRBJ2-2; 8 bases are a match to TRBD2. Trimming cost V 10 bases and J 0 bases; bases outside gene matches: 10. The length of the CDR3 is 16 residues. The germline gives CDR1 SGHTA, CDR2 FQGNSA. The CDR3 DNA reads TGTGCCAACGCCCCGGCTAGCGGGTCGAACACCGGGGAGCTGTTTTTT. Encoded protein: CANAPASGSNTGELFF.

By frequency in the sample, this clonotype is medium-sized. This beta chain is an off-target read within a library intended for alpha chains, so its frequency means little. The rearrangement links TRBV27 to TRBJ2-2; no definite D call. The CDR3 is 14 amino acids. V was shortened by 6 bases and J by 0 bases, with 8 bases between the two germline ends. Germline loops: CDR1 MNHEY, CDR2 SMNVEV (reference sequence). CDR3 in amino acids: CASRGGANTGELFF. The CDR3 DNA reads as TGTGCCAGCAGAGGTGGGGCGAACACCGGGGAGCTGTTTTTT.

For this clonotype: This beta chain is an unintended read in a library built for alpha chains; its size means little. V is TRBV4-1 and J is TRBJ1-1; TRBD1 is a possible D gene (6 bases). Per germline, CDR1 MGHRA and CDR2 YSYEKL. This CDR3 has 13 residues. V gave up 5 bases and J gave up 4 bases, with 11 bases separating them. CDR3 DNA: TGCGCCAGCAGCTCCGGGGGCTTCACTGAAGCTTTCTTT. Its protein is CASSSGGFTEAFF.

Judged by abundance, this clonotype is medium-sized. A library prepared for alpha chains yielded this beta chain as an off-target read; its size is of little meaning. The chain joins TRBV30 to TRBJ2-5; tentatively, D is TRBD1 or TRBD2 (5 bases each). Germline values: CDR1 GTSNPN, CDR2 SVGIG (reference sequence). The ends were cut back, 2 bases at V and 4 bases at J, with 14 bases in the middle. This CDR3 comprises 14 residues. CDR3 nucleotide sequence: TGTGCCTGGAGTCTTGGGGCAGGAGGAGAGACCCAGTACTTC. This codes for CAWSLGAGGETQYF.

By share, this clonotype ranks as medium-sized. This beta chain is an off-target read within a library intended for alpha chains, so its frequency means little. This chain uses TRBV14 with TRBJ2-7, with D tentatively TRBD2 (5 bases). This CDR3 has 13 residues. Trimming took 4 bases from V and 0 from J, leaving 7 bases between them. The germline V gene has CDR1 SGHDN and CDR2 FVKESK. This CDR3 reads CASSPTNSYEQYF. The CDR3 DNA reads TGTGCCAGCAGCCCGACTAACTCCTACGAGCAGTACTTC.

In its sample, this clonotype was seen a few times. As an off-target read in a library built for alpha chains, this beta chain has a frequency of little significance. The rearrangement joins TRBV12-3 or TRBV12-4 to TRBJ2-2; D ambiguous. The CDR3 is 15 residues long. V was pared by 1 base and J by 0 bases, with 6 bases between. CDR3 DNA: TGTGCCAGCAGTTTAGGGCAGCCGAACACCGGGGAGCTGTTTTTT. Amino acids: CASSLGQPNTGELFF.

This clonotype was counted many times. This beta chain slipped into a library made for alpha chains as a stray read, so its size is not meaningful. The chain carries TRBV28 and TRBJ2-1; 8 bases are a match to TRBD2. CDR3 length equals 18 residues. Germline V gene data show CDR1 as MDHEN and CDR2 as SYDVKM. V lost 2 bases to trimming and J lost 7 bases; unmatched junction nucleotides: 16. This CDR3 reads CASSLGSSGYTSRNEQFF. The DNA for the CDR3 is TGTGCCAGCAGTTTAGGTTCTAGCGGGTATACTAGTAGAAATGAGCAGTTCTTC. Full variable domain (remainder filled in from reference TRBV28 and TRBJ2-1): DVKVTQSSRYLVKRTGEKVFLECVQDMDHENMFWYRQDPGLGLRLIYFSYDVKMKEKGDIPEGYSVSREKKERFSLILESASTNQTSMYLCASSLGSSGYTSRNEQFFGPGTRLTVL.

By share, this clonotype counts as medium-sized. The size of this beta chain means little, since it is a stray read in a library made for alpha chains. The gene calls are TRBV6-1 and TRBJ2-3; a possible D gene is TRBD1 (5 bases). V lost 5 bases and J lost 2, with 11 bases in between. Looked up from germline, CDR1 is MNHNS and CDR2 is SASEGT. CDR3 size: 14 residues. In DNA form, the CDR3 reads TGTGCCAGCAGTACGACAGTGACCACAGATACGCAGTATTTT. This encodes CASSTTVTTDTQYF.

In regard to this clonotype: This beta chain is a stray read from a library made for alpha chains; its abundance is not meaningful. The V and J genes are TRBV7-7 and TRBJ2-5; the match to TRBD1 covers 9 bases. The CDR3 contains 14 residues. Germline CDR1 SSHAT, CDR2 FNYEAQ (reference sequence). Trimming at V came to 5 bases and at J to 5 bases, leaving 6 bases not matched to a gene. The chain's CDR3 is CASSPQGARETQYF. DNA for the CDR3: TGTGCCAGCAGCCCACAGGGGGCGAGGGAGACCCAGTACTTC.

This clonotype has ten or more counts. Because this beta chain is a stray read in a library intended to capture alpha chains, its abundance should not be given much weight. The chain couples TRBV3-1 to TRBJ2-5; no firm D call. The CDR3 spans 13 residues. V was pared by 0 bases and J by 5 bases, with 7 bases between. Looked up from germline, CDR1 is LGHDT and CDR2 is YNNKEL (reference sequence). DNA of the CDR3: TGTGCCAGCAGCCAAGATCTCGTTGAGACCCAGTACTTC. Its protein product is CASSQDLVETQYF.

This clonotype is medium-sized. Little can be read into the size of this beta chain, an off-target read in a library designed for alpha chains. DNA for the CDR3: TGCAGCGTTGAAGGACAGGTCGGGGAGCCCCAGCATTTT. It specifies CSVEGQVGEPQHF. The chain employs TRBV29-1 and TRBJ1-5, with a weak D call TRBD1 (6 bases). Between the trimmed V and J ends, which lost 1 base and 8 bases, there was a span of 12 bases. CDR1 and CDR2 (germline): SQVTM, ANQGSEA. CDR3 length: 13 amino acids.